The entry below gives a single TCR beta chain sequence along with its context. This was a deep-level run. Genomic DNA from each subset was divided evenly over several immunoSEQ plates. Roughly 200 ng DNA, about 33,000 T cell genomes, went into each sorted-subset replicate PCR. Sequenced by immunoSEQ multiplex PCR; TCRdb stores in-frame clones only, minus some. The sample shows a few hundred thousand clones, about 74% of them seen only once. The sample comes from a study of shared clonotypes between healthy human individuals. The CDR3 consists of 13 residues. Germline lookup yields CDR1 MNHGY and CDR2 SAAAGT. V lost 6 bases and J lost 4; bases outside the gene matches: 3.

This receptor was taken from a man aged 25 to 40 in good health. The source material was memory CD4+ T cells sorted from blood. The subset: CD45RA-negative fraction. The chain joins TRBV6-8 to TRBJ1-1; 9 bases line up with TRBD1. The CDR3 region is CASRPGQGTEAFF. The CDR3 nucleotides are TGTGCCAGCAGACCGGGACAGGGCACTGAAGCTTTCTTT.